Below are 7 T cell receptor beta chains sequenced from a single sample in a study of CD8 T cells in Susac syndrome. Random hexamers were used to reverse transcribe an amount of about 0.5 to 1 ug RNA. A single record per CDR3 protein comes from TCRdb applying MiXCR to the immunoSEQ multiplex PCR reads. The sample has 100,000 to 150,000 distinct CDR3 sequences; about 93% are singletons. The specimen sequenced was CD4+ T cells from PBMCs. The receptors originated from a human donor in good health.

J is TRBJ2-1 and V is TRBV5-1; D might be TRBD1 or TRBD2, each matching 5 bases. The CDR3 has 14 amino acids. Trimming stripped 7 bases from V and 7 bases from J, with 18 bases between. Germline V lookup: CDR1 SGHRS, CDR2 YFSETQ. The CDR3 loop is CASGTRGDRNEQFF. The CDR3 region has the DNA TGCGCCAGCGGGACCAGAGGGGACCGGAATGAGCAGTTCTTC.

The rearrangement uses TRBV2 and TRBJ2-7; no definite D call. The CDR3 has 13 amino acids. The germline V and J ends were trimmed by 1 base and 3 bases, with 7 bases remaining between them. Germline V gene data show CDR1 as SNHLY and CDR2 as FYNNEI. The CDR3 bases are TGTGCCAGCAGTGAAGGGCGGTACTACGAGCAGTACTTC. Translating gives CASSEGRYYEQYF.

CDR3 sequence: CASSAGTGGDEQFF. The CDR3 DNA sequence: TGTGCCAGCTCGGCTGGGACAGGGGGAGATGAGCAGTTCTTC. The chain combines TRBV18 with TRBJ2-1, with 11 bases that match TRBD1. J was trimmed by 8 bases and V by 6 bases; bases with no gene match: 6. The CDR3 is 14 residues long. Germline V gives CDR1 KGHSH, CDR2 LQKENI.

This rearrangement joins TRBV27 to TRBJ2-2; possibly TRBD1 for D (5 bases). CDR1 MNHEY and CDR2 SMNVEV come from the germline V gene (reference sequence). The CDR3 consists of 17 residues. The ends were cut back, 5 bases at V and 0 bases at J, with 16 bases in the middle. The CDR3 DNA sequence: TGTGCCAGCAGTCTAACATGGGGCTCTACGAACACCGGGGAGCTGTTTTTT. Encoded protein: CASSLTWGSTNTGELFF.

The chain links TRBV20-1 to TRBJ2-1; D is uncertain. The germline CDR1 and CDR2 sequences are DFQATT and SNEGSKA (reference sequence). The CDR3 is made up of 16 amino acids. Deletions cut 0 bases from V and 6 bases from J, with 18 bases between. The CDR3 DNA reads as TGCAGTGCTAGAGATCAGAAAGGGTCGTTATTCAATGAGCAGTTCTTC. This encodes CSARDQKGSLFNEQFF.

The CDR3 protein is CSATRQGADEQYF. The CDR3, as DNA: TGCAGTGCTACCCGACAGGGGGCTGACGAGCAGTACTTC. This rearrangement joins TRBV20-1 to TRBJ2-7; TRBD1 aligns across 10 bases. The CDR3 extends over 13 amino acids. From germline, CDR1 is DFQATT and CDR2 SNEGSKA (reference sequence). Trimming removed 4 bases from V and 5 bases from J; junction bases left unmatched: 5.

This clonotype was observed a single time. This sequence joins TRBV20-1 and TRBJ2-1; 10 bases are shared with TRBD2. This CDR3 comprises 21 residues. Germline CDR1 reads DFQATT; CDR2 reads SNEGSKA (reference sequence). J lost 0 bases, V lost 0 bases, and 17 bases had no gene match. The CDR3 reads CSARDRVKRTSGTSSYNEQFF. CDR3 in DNA: TGCAGTGCTAGAGATAGGGTTAAACGGACTAGCGGCACAAGCTCCTACAATGAGCAGTTCTTC.